The clone carrying this T cell receptor beta chain was recorded many times. This entry is derived from a study of early T cells in non-severe SARS-CoV-2 infection. Trimming removed 1 base from V and 5 bases from J; junction bases left unmatched: 2. Germline V CDR1 and CDR2: LNHNV, YYDKDF (reference sequence). CDR3 size: 16 residues. Individually, cDNA molecules had unique molecular identifiers attached to them. In TCRdb, the 5' RACE reads were re-called with MiXCR into one record per CDR3 protein. The sample yields over 75,000 distinct CDR3 sequences, roughly an eighth seen once. Input material: whole blood. This chain connects TRBV15 to TRBJ2-2; 12 positions match TRBD2. The TCR originated in an adult who was a healthcare worker with PCR-confirmed SARS-CoV-2 infection or an uninfected control (not recorded which). CDR3 region: CATSRGLAGGTGELFF. CDR3 bases: TGTGCCACCAGCAGAGGGCTAGCGGGGGGGACCGGGGAGCTGTTTTTT.